This T cell receptor (beta chain) was obtained from a study of OX40 agonist ivuxolimab in advanced cancers. The study, taken as a whole, reports: CD8+ T cells were the subset that, on average, had more expanded clones than CD4+. Also showing low normalized T-cell clonal expansion were some of the nonresponders.

Assay: immunoSEQ multiplex PCR; the TCRdb copy retains only in-frame clones and omits some. Of tens of thousands of clones detected, roughly 84% appear once; the ten largest clones hold approximately 4.7%. As concerns this clone: Its antigen is unidentified.

The germline CDR1 and CDR2 sequences are SGHRS and YFSETQ. This CDR3 comprises 15 residues. Trimming took off 2 bases at V and 1 base at J, with 10 bases between the two ends. The gene calls are TRBV5-1 and TRBJ2-1; unclear D gene. This sample comprised CD4+ or CD8+ T cells sorted from blood, obtained in a trial of the OX40 agonist ivuxolimab. The origin of this receptor is an adult with an advanced solid tumor such as melanoma, head and neck, liver or kidney cancer. CDR3 DNA: TGCGCCAGCAGCTTCGGAAGTCCTTCCTACAATGAGCAGTTCTTC. Translation: CASSFGSPSYNEQFF.